A single sample is the source of the 26 T cell receptor beta chains below, sequenced in a study of CD8+ T cells in alopecia areata. Following RNA extraction, reverse transcription yielded cDNA that acted as the sequencing template. Clones were read by immunoSEQ multiplex PCR, and TCRdb kept only the in-frame ones, dropping some. This sample has fewer than 200,000 clones; under 60% occur once, and the top ten carry over 10%. Treatment noted: oral pan-JAK inhibitor, 5-10 mg twice daily. The specimen comprised CD8+ T cells sorted from blood, sampled at week 24, from a patient treated with tofacitinib. The source is a human donor with alopecia areata.

This chain connects TRBV27 to TRBJ2-2, with unresolved D. The V and J ends lost 5 bases and 1 base respectively, with 5 bases between them. The CDR3 runs to 13 residues. CDR1 is MNHEY, CDR2 SMNVEV, per germline (reference sequence). The CDR3 bases are TGTGCCAGCAGTGTTCAGAACACCGGGGAGCTGTTTTTT. Translating gives CASSVQNTGELFF.

The V call is TRBV4-2, the J call TRBJ1-1, with 7 positions matching TRBD1. Germline CDR1 is LGHNA and CDR2 is YNFKEQ. The J segment lost 0 bases and the V segment lost 2 bases, leaving 9 bases of the junction unmatched. The CDR3 runs to 17 residues. As DNA, the CDR3 is TGTGCCAGCAGCCAATTGGATGACAGGGTCATGAACACTGAAGCTTTCTTT. It translates to CASSQLDDRVMNTEAFF.

The chain employs TRBV7-9 and TRBJ2-7; 11 nucleotides match TRBD2. Trimming removed 4 bases from V and 4 bases from J; junction bases left unmatched: 3. CDR1 SEHNR and CDR2 FQNEAQ come from the germline V gene (reference sequence). The CDR3 is 14 amino acids. The CDR3 is CASSSGTSGYEQYF. The CDR3 DNA reads TGTGCCAGCAGCTCGGGGACTAGCGGATACGAGCAGTACTTC.

V gene TRBV5-6 combines with J gene TRBJ1-1; D is uncertain. CDR3 length: 13 residues. The V gene's germline CDR1 is SGHDT and CDR2 YYEEEE. V was clipped by 6 bases and J by 4 bases, with 13 bases between them. The CDR3 sequence: CASTIRAVTEAFF. The CDR3 bases are TGTGCCAGCACCATCCGGGCGGTCACTGAAGCTTTCTTT.

This chain joins TRBV7-9 and TRBJ2-7, with a possible D match to TRBD1 (5 bases). The V gene's germline CDR1 is SEHNR and CDR2 FQNEAQ (reference sequence). Trimming pared 4 bases from V and 6 bases from J, leaving 19 bases between. This CDR3 has 15 residues. CDR3 loop: CASSYARDPNGEQYF. The CDR3 coding sequence is TGTGCCAGCAGCTATGCCAGGGATCCGAACGGCGAGCAGTACTTC.

This chain uses TRBV29-1 with TRBJ2-3, with 11 positions matching TRBD1. From germline, CDR1 is SQVTM and CDR2 ANQGSEA. The CDR3 runs 17 residues. V was clipped by 7 bases and J by 1 base; unmatched bases: 13. CDR3 residues: CSGFLDRGLLGTDTQYF. The CDR3 nucleotides read TGCAGCGGATTCCTGGACAGGGGGCTTTTGGGCACAGATACGCAGTATTTT.

This clone was picked up a small number of times. This chain connects TRBV30 to TRBJ1-2, with TRBD1 matching over 10 bases. Germline V CDR1 and CDR2: GTSNPN, SVGIG (reference sequence). V was pared by 2 bases and J by 8 bases, with 14 bases of the junction left unmatched. The CDR3 is made up of 16 amino acids. CDR3 in DNA: TGTGCCTGGAGTCCCCTGGGGACAGGGGAAATGTACGGCTACACCTTC. Translation: CAWSPLGTGEMYGYTF.

This clone turned up a few times. This sample also contains other DNA sequences that code for the same CDR3. The genes are TRBV20-1 and TRBJ2-7; the D is unclear. V was shortened by 0 bases and J by 4 bases, with 4 bases between the two germline ends. Germline assignment: CDR1 DFQATT and CDR2 SNEGSKA (reference sequence). The CDR3 loop spans 11 amino acids. In nucleotides, the CDR3 is TGCAGTGCTAGAGATGGATACGAGCAGTACTTC. Translated: CSARDGYEQYF.

This clone has a handful of counts. V and J are TRBV4-1 and TRBJ2-2; 12 positions agree with TRBD2. The CDR3 has 16 residues. V lost 2 bases to trimming and J lost 3 bases; unmatched junction nucleotides: 1. CDR1 and CDR2 (germline): MGHRA, YSYEKL. The CDR3 here is CASSQWTSGDTGELFF. DNA for the CDR3: TGCGCCAGCAGCCAATGGACTAGCGGGGACACCGGGGAGCTGTTTTTT.

This chain links TRBV7-9 with TRBJ2-7; 7 bases are a match to TRBD1. Germline loops: CDR1 SEHNR, CDR2 FQNEAQ (reference sequence). The CDR3 consists of 14 residues. J was trimmed by 0 bases and V by 5 bases; bases with no gene match: 4. This CDR3 reads CASSARDSSYEQYF. In DNA form, the CDR3 reads TGTGCCAGCAGCGCCCGGGACAGCTCCTACGAGCAGTACTTC. The variable domain in full, with the rest retrieved from reference TRBV7-9 and TRBJ2-7, is DTGVSQNPRHKITKRGQNVTFRCDPISEHNRLYWYRQTLGQGPEFLTYFQNEAQLEKSRLLSDRFSAERPKGSFSTLEIQRTEQGDSAMYLCASSARDSSYEQYFGPGTRLTVT.

This sequence joins TRBV2 and TRBJ2-5; 9 bases fit TRBD1. The germline gives CDR1 SNHLY, CDR2 FYNNEI. V trimming: 6 bases; J trimming: 4 bases; junction bases outside the gene matches: 0. This CDR3 is 12 amino acids long. The CDR3 loop reads CASRQGAETQYF. DNA for the CDR3: TGTGCCAGCAGACAGGGGGCAGAGACCCAGTACTTC.

The V gene is TRBV19, the J gene TRBJ2-2; 7 bases map to TRBD2. The J segment lost 1 base and the V segment lost 4 bases, leaving 3 bases of the junction unmatched. Germline V lookup: CDR1 LNHDA, CDR2 SQIVND (reference sequence). The CDR3 length is 15 residues. The CDR3, as DNA: TGTGCCAGTAGTACTAGCGGTAGGAACACCGGGGAGCTGTTTTTT. Translated, it gives CASSTSGRNTGELFF.

V is TRBV13 and J is TRBJ2-4, with D possibly matching TRBD2 (5 bases). Trimming removed 6 bases from V and 0 bases from J, with 9 bases in between. CDR1 PRHDT and CDR2 FYEKMQ come from the germline V gene (reference sequence). This CDR3 spans 14 amino acids. Here the CDR3 DNA reads TGTGCCAGCAGTGTAGGACTAGCCAAAAACATTCAGTACTTC. Its protein is CASSVGLAKNIQYF.

The J gene is TRBJ1-1, the V gene TRBV9; 11 bases fit TRBD1. V shed 3 bases and J 6 bases; nucleotides not matched to a gene: 7. This CDR3 region has 15 residues. Germline CDR1 is SGDLS and CDR2 is YYNGEE. The CDR3 reads CASSDRTGGWAEAFF. CDR3 DNA sequence: TGTGCCAGCAGCGACAGGACAGGGGGCTGGGCTGAAGCTTTCTTT.

This clone appeared a few times. This chain joins TRBV7-2 and TRBJ1-2; TRBD1 matches 9 bases. The germline gives CDR1 SGHTA, CDR2 FQGNSA. CDR3 length equals 15 residues. V lost 5 bases, J lost 8 bases, and 12 bases stayed unmatched. The chain's CDR3 is CASSPNQGTGNGYTF. The CDR3 DNA is TGTGCCAGCAGCCCGAATCAGGGGACAGGGAACGGCTACACCTTC.

In this sample, this clone turned up a few times. The CDR3 is CASSQDLSQPQHF. CDR3 nucleotide sequence: TGTGCCAGCAGCCAAGATCTGTCTCAGCCCCAGCATTTT. V and J are TRBV4-2 and TRBJ1-5; no firm D call. With 0 bases removed from V and 6 bases from J, the gap between germline ends came to 6 bases. Germline V gene data show CDR1 as LGHNA and CDR2 as YNFKEQ. The CDR3 loop spans 13 amino acids.

V and J are TRBV4-1 and TRBJ2-5, with D tentatively TRBD2 (5 bases). Germline V gene data show CDR1 as MGHRA and CDR2 as YSYEKL. With 4 bases removed from V and 3 bases from J, the gap between germline ends came to 18 bases. This CDR3 has 16 amino acids. The CDR3 protein is CASSPTSGGWKETQYF. The CDR3 DNA reads TGCGCCAGCAGCCCAACAAGCGGAGGATGGAAAGAGACCCAGTACTTC.

The rearrangement joins TRBV10-3 to TRBJ2-7; TRBD1 aligns across 10 bases. The ends lost 0 bases at V and 4 bases at J; junction bases unmatched: 12. The CDR3 sequence is 18 residues long. Germline loops: CDR1 ENHRY, CDR2 SYGVKD. The CDR3 DNA is TGTGCCATCAGTGAGTCCCCGGGGGACAGGGGATCCTATTACGAGCAGTACTTC. It encodes CAISESPGDRGSYYEQYF.

The chain couples TRBV27 to TRBJ2-3; TRBD1 is a possible D gene (7 bases). CDR3 length equals 14 residues. V lost 5 bases, J lost 3 bases, and 12 bases lay in between. In germline, CDR1 is MNHEY, CDR2 SMNVEV (reference sequence). CDR3 DNA sequence: TGTGCCAGCAGTATGACAGGGAGGACAGATACGCAGTATTTT. It translates to CASSMTGRTDTQYF.

The CDR3 bases are TGTGCCAGCAGTGTAGGGGGGGCTGAAGCTTTCTTT. Protein product: CASSVGGAEAFF. The chain recombines TRBV25-1 with TRBJ1-1; TRBD1 is a possible D gene (6 bases). Trimming removed 4 bases from V and 6 bases from J, with 9 bases in between. CDR1 and CDR2 from the germline V gene are MGHDK and SYGVNS. This CDR3 has 12 residues.

The V gene is TRBV30, the J gene TRBJ1-1; D not certain. Germline CDR1 and CDR2: GTSNPN and SVGIG (reference sequence). The V end was cut by 0 bases, the J end by 1 base, with 6 bases between. The length of the CDR3 is 13 residues. The CDR3 bases are TGTGCCTGGAGTGTTGGTACGAACACTGAAGCTTTCTTT. It translates to CAWSVGTNTEAFF.

V and J are TRBV2 and TRBJ2-3; D is perhaps TRBD1 (6 bases). The V gene's germline CDR1 is SNHLY and CDR2 FYNNEI. This CDR3 region has 13 residues. V was pared by 7 bases and J by 3 bases, with 11 bases between. The CDR3 spells CASKNTGTDTQYF. DNA for the CDR3: TGTGCCAGCAAAAATACAGGGACAGATACGCAGTATTTT.

The chain recombines TRBV2 with TRBJ2-1; TRBD1 or TRBD2 may be the D gene (5 bases each). The CDR3 is made up of 13 amino acids. Germline V gives CDR1 SNHLY, CDR2 FYNNEI. With 5 bases removed from V and 4 bases from J, the gap between germline ends came to 9 bases. This chain's CDR3 is CASSLGRYNEQFF. For the CDR3, the DNA is TGTGCCAGCAGTCTGGGACGGTACAATGAGCAGTTCTTC.

The chain is built from TRBV11-2 and TRBJ2-5; 9 nucleotides match TRBD1. Germline-derived CDR1 and CDR2 are SGHAT and FQNNGV. Trimming took 5 bases from V and 5 from J; bases not matched to a gene: 6. This CDR3 has 14 residues. CDR3 amino acids: CASSLGTGIETQYF. The CDR3 region has the DNA TGTGCCAGCAGCCTGGGGACAGGGATTGAGACCCAGTACTTC.

The chain joins TRBV9 to TRBJ1-2; tentative D call: TRBD1 (6 bases). The CDR3 runs 17 residues. V lost 0 bases, J lost 6 bases, and 21 bases lay in between. The germline V gene has CDR1 SGDLS and CDR2 YYNGEE. CDR3 protein: CASSVVGPAGQKDGYTF. Here the CDR3 DNA reads TGTGCCAGCAGCGTAGTAGGACCTGCCGGACAGAAGGATGGCTACACCTTC. Using reference TRBV9 and TRBJ1-2 for the parts outside the CDR3, the full variable domain is DSGVTQTPKHLITATGQRVTLRCSPRSGDLSVYWYQQSLDQGLQFLIQYYNGEERAKGNILERFSAQQFPDLHSELNLSSLELGDSALYFCASSVVGPAGQKDGYTFGSGTRLTVV.

As to this clone: At the DNA level, this CDR3 is encoded by other sequences in the same sample as well. V usage is TRBV27 and J usage is TRBJ1-5, with 11 bases matching TRBD1. With V trimmed by 4 bases and J by 6 bases, 2 bases remained unmatched. The CDR3 has 14 amino acids. Germline CDR1 MNHEY, CDR2 SMNVEV (reference sequence). Here the CDR3 DNA reads TGTGCCAGCAGTTCGGGACAGGGGGGTCAGCCCCAGCATTTT. Residues: CASSSGQGGQPQHF.